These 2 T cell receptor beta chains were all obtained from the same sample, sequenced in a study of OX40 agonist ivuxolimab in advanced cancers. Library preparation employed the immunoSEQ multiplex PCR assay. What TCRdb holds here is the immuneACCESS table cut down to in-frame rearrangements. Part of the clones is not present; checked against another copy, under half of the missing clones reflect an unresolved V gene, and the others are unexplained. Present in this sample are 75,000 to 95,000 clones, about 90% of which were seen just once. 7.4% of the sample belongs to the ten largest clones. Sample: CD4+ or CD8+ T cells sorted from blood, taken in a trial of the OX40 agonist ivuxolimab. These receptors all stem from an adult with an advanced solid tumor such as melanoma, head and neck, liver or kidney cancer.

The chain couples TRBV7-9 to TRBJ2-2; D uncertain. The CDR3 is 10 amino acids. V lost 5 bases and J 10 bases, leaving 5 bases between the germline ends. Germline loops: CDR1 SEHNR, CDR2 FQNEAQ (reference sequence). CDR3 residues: CASSPQELFF. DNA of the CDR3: TGTGCCAGCAGCCCCCAGGAGCTGTTTTTT.

CDR3 region: CASSERGQINQPQHF. The CDR3 nucleotides read TGTGCCAGCAGCGAACGGGGCCAGATTAATCAGCCCCAGCATTTT. The V call is TRBV13, the J call TRBJ1-5; tentatively, D is TRBD1 (5 bases). The CDR3 length is 15 residues. V lost 5 bases and J 4 bases, leaving 15 bases between the germline ends. The germline V gene encodes CDR1 PRHDT and CDR2 FYEKMQ (reference sequence).